This record covers a single T cell receptor (beta chain). Source study methods: How many nucleated cells were present was estimated from reference gene primer amplification. TCRdb's table, derived via immunoSEQ multiplex PCR, lists solely in-frame clones and lacks some. D and trimming come from the DNA, and the V and J calls and clone size come from that table. In the table there are around 100,000 clones, approximately 90% of which are singletons. This sample stems from a study of blood T cell repertoires in COVID-19. Study-level background: Researchers got acute and convalescent COVID-19 samples from the United States, Italy and Spain. PBMCs, B-cell-depleted T cells, or T cells were the source of the cDNA or gDNA that made up the material.

There are 13 residues in the CDR3. Looked up from germline, CDR1 is KGHSH and CDR2 is LQKENI. Trimming took 4 bases from V and 3 from J; bases not matched to a gene: 2. What was sequenced was peripheral blood. The chain joins TRBV18 to TRBJ2-5; 7 positions match TRBD1. The clonotype was recovered from a man aged 50 to 60 in a cohort sampled during active COVID-19. The CDR3 DNA follows: TGTGCCAGCTCACACGGACAGGAAGAGACCCAGTACTTC. It encodes CASSHGQEETQYF.